This T cell receptor beta chain derives from a study of T cell responses to AZD1222 COVID-19 vaccine. Notes on the study in general: Samples come after the peak T cell response, not at day 14. Spike-specific TCRs gained breadth and depth after people received two AZD1222 doses. Regions 160-218 and 743-854 dominated among vaccine-associated CD4 TCRs spanning spike.

The V end was cut by 3 bases, the J end by 7 bases, with 10 bases between. The CDR3 runs to 13 residues. Germline CDR1 and CDR2: MNHEY and SMNVEV (reference sequence). Concerning this clone: The antigen is unknown.

Measured with immunoSEQ multiplex PCR; TCRdb has only the in-frame clones, and not every one. The sample includes more than 150,000 clones, 80% to 95% of them seen just once. The receptor comes from an adult in good health. This rearrangement joins TRBV27 to TRBJ2-1; D is undetermined. The sample was peripheral blood, taken on day 0 of AZD1222 vaccination. CDR3 amino acids: CASSFMPPNEQFF. The DNA of the CDR3 is TGTGCCAGCAGTTTCATGCCCCCGAATGAGCAGTTCTTC.